Listed here is a single T cell receptor (beta chain). Its antigen target is currently unknown. It has no much larger one-base neighbor in the sample; base qualities were not kept. The data derive from a study of memory CD4+ T cells and cytomegalovirus serostatus (dated by TCRdb to the late 2010s). Study-wide context: The cohort included about 33 healthy adults from Belgium, of whom 9 were CMV seropositive and 24 were CMV seronegative. The study sequenced CD4+ memory TCRbeta repertoires of a Belgian cohort with known cytomegalovirus serostatus to replicate a published TCR-based CMV serostatus classifier. Overall study results and their limits: The original-framework classifier achieved a median bootstrapped AUC of almost 0.97 with a 95% CI of 0.76-1.00 on the Belgian cohort. Unlike the original study, which covered naive and memory CD4+ and CD8+ populations, the Belgian study sequenced only CD4+CD45RO+ memory cells. For predicting CMV serostatus, the median bootstrapped AUC was about 0.95 using the original framework and less than 0.93 using a US-trained random forest. The results were interpreted as suggesting that the CMV-associated TCR signature is mostly present in the CD4+ memory repertoire. Of around 160 previously reported CMV-associated TCRbeta sequences, 67 appeared in the CD4+ memory repertoires, each in one to five individuals.

Single viable CD3+CD4+CD8-CD45RO+ cells were sorted as memory CD4+ T cells on a FACSAria II. CMV serostatus was assessed using a Roche Elecsys assay, by which serum IgG against CMV pp150, pp28, p38 and p52 was detected. After thawing, total CD4+ T cells were enriched by positive selection with CD4 magnetic microbeads. The samples came from a different study that was designed specifically to examine the CD4+ T cell memory repertoire. Peripheral blood mononuclear cells were isolated and cryopreserved following standard operating procedures; serum was stored at -80 °C. CD3-PerCP (BW264/56), CD4-APC (RPA-T4), CD45RO-PE (UCHT1) and CD8-Pacific Orange (3B5) antibodies were used for staining, and non-viable cells were excluded with Sytox blue. CDR1 and CDR2 were assigned from the germline V gene as SGDLS and YYNGEE. Cut back by 0 bases and 2 bases, the V and J ends lie 15 bases apart. The CDR3 contains 16 residues, cysteine and phenylalanine counted. The CDR3 DNA has 48 bases and is translated from base 1.

Genomic DNA was extracted from sorted cells with the Quick-DNA Microprep Kit. Amplification of TCRbeta DNA was done with the immunoSEQ hsTCRbeta kit, following the protocol from the manufacturer. TCRbeta libraries were sequenced on an Illumina MiSeq instrument. For the original study's pipeline: Following removal of out-of-frame sequences, around 2,300,000 distinct TCRbeta sequences were retained, with an average of roughly 70,000 per individual. Each individual was scored according to the count of 150 to 200 previously reported CMV-associated TCRbeta sequences and the total productive distinct TCRbeta count. A beta-binomial model was reimplemented in Python, and scikit-learn random forests with default parameters were trained on data from the US cohort. Classifier performance on the Belgian cohort was reported as the median AUC with percentile confidence intervals calculated over 10,000 bootstrap iterations. TCRdb took this table from immuneACCESS and kept in-frame rearrangements with V and J called. Such tables lack part of the clones; where checked against another copy, unresolved V genes explain under half of the gap, and the rest is unexplained. The DNA gave D and trimming, while V, J and clone size come from that table. This sample has over 55,000 clones in its table, and approximately 80% of those were observed once. The ten largest clones take up 0.75% to 0.9% of the sample.

The receptor comes from an adult in good health and CMV-seronegative. Sequences were obtained from memory CD4+ T cells from blood. The chain is assembled from TRBV9 and TRBJ2-7, with the D gene not clear enough to name. CDR3 reads: CASSVGGRLGAYEQYF. The base sequence is TGTGCCAGCAGCGTAGGGGGTAGGTTAGGCGCCTACGAGCAGTACTTC.